Listed below are T cell receptor beta chains from one sample, sequenced in a study of early T cells in non-severe SARS-CoV-2 infection. Via MiXCR, TCRdb re-called the 5' RACE reads, giving one row per CDR3 protein. This sample has 40,000 to 55,000 distinct CDR3 sequences, with approximately 4% found just once. Sequenced: whole blood. The receptor set was obtained from an adult who was a healthcare worker with PCR-confirmed SARS-CoV-2 infection or an uninfected control (not recorded which). Both conserved end residues are part of each CDR3. Fields, in order: CDR3 protein, CDR3 DNA, clone size, V gene, D gene, J gene. D genes are given only for firm matches. A clone size is listed for some rows: how often the clone was seen (once, few, many), or a class if it is expanded.

CDR3: CASRPTSGRANEQFF
DNA: TGTGCCAGCAGGCCTACTAGCGGGAGGGCCAATGAGCAGTTCTTC
size: many
V: TRBV11-2
D: TRBD2
J: TRBJ2-1

CDR3: CASSTGLAGVVAIQYF
DNA: TGTGCCAGCAGTACCGGACTAGCGGGAGTCGTGGCCATTCAGTACTTC
size: many
V: TRBV5-6
D: TRBD2
J: TRBJ2-4

CDR3: CASSLVGPPTEAFF
DNA: TGCGCCAGCAGCTTGGTCGGCCCCCCCACTGAAGCTTTCTTT
size: many
V: TRBV5-1
D: .
J: TRBJ1-1

CDR3: CASRQRGTILPETQYF
DNA: TGTGCCAGCAGGCAGAGGGGGACGATCCTTCCAGAGACCCAGTACTTC
size: many
V: TRBV27
D: .
J: TRBJ2-5

CDR3: CASSSSLSPYEQYF
DNA: TGTGCCAGCAGCTCAAGCCTTTCCCCCTACGAGCAGTACTTC
size: many
V: TRBV5-4
D: .
J: TRBJ2-7

CDR3: CASSSPHGTGLYEQYF
DNA: TGTGCCAGCAGCTCACCTCACGGGACAGGGCTCTACGAGCAGTACTTC
size: .
V: TRBV7-8
D: TRBD1
J: TRBJ2-7

CDR3: CASSKGQGANNEQFF
DNA: TGTGCCAGCAGCAAGGGACAGGGGGCGAACAATGAGCAGTTCTTC
size: few
V: TRBV6-4
D: TRBD1
J: TRBJ2-1

CDR3: CASSEFRKLAGVGNEQFF
DNA: TGCGCCAGCAGTGAGTTTCGAAAATTGGCGGGAGTTGGGAATGAGCAGTTCTTC
size: many
V: TRBV10-1
D: TRBD2
J: TRBJ2-1

CDR3: CASSQPQGDYEQYF
DNA: TGTGCCAGCAGCCAGCCCCAGGGAGACTACGAGCAGTACTTC
size: many
V: TRBV11-2
D: .
J: TRBJ2-7

CDR3: CASSWLTYEQYF
DNA: TGTGCCAGCAGCTGGCTTACCTACGAGCAGTACTTC
size: many
V: TRBV13
D: .
J: TRBJ2-7

CDR3: CSARDLAVLNTEAFF
DNA: TGCAGTGCTAGAGATTTAGCGGTGCTGAACACTGAAGCTTTCTTT
size: many
V: TRBV20-1
D: .
J: TRBJ1-1

CDR3: CASSPLSKNIQYF
DNA: TGTGCCAGCAGCCCCCTCAGCAAAAACATTCAGTACTTC
size: many
V: TRBV11-2
D: .
J: TRBJ2-4

CDR3: CASSQWDRGLTGELFF
DNA: TGTGCCAGCAGCCAATGGGACAGGGGATTGACCGGGGAGCTGTTTTTT
size: many
V: TRBV14
D: TRBD1
J: TRBJ2-2

CDR3: CSATRDRDKGYTF
DNA: TGCAGTGCTACCCGGGACAGGGATAAAGGCTACACCTTC
size: many
V: TRBV20-1
D: TRBD1
J: TRBJ1-2

CDR3: CAISGYGANVLTF
DNA: TGTGCCATCTCAGGGTACGGGGCCAACGTCCTGACTTTC
size: many
V: TRBV6-6
D: .
J: TRBJ2-6

CDR3: CASSVALAGANTGELFF
DNA: TGTGCCAGCAGCGTAGCTCTAGCGGGGGCCAACACCGGGGAGCTGTTTTTT
size: many
V: TRBV9
D: TRBD2
J: TRBJ2-2

CDR3: CASHGRGNPSTDTQYF
DNA: TGCGCCAGCCATGGGCGCGGAAACCCTAGCACAGATACGCAGTATTTT
size: many
V: TRBV5-1
D: .
J: TRBJ2-3

CDR3: CASGLFNERASQPQHF
DNA: TGTGCTAGTGGTCTCTTTAATGAGAGGGCAAGTCAGCCCCAGCATTTT
size: many
V: TRBV12-5
D: .
J: TRBJ1-5

CDR3: CASSPRPGVNNYGYTF
DNA: TGTGCCAGCAGCCCGCGGCCGGGGGTTAATAACTATGGCTACACCTTC
size: many
V: TRBV13
D: .
J: TRBJ1-2

CDR3: CASSLGTAYSPLHF
DNA: TGTGCCAGCAGCTTAGGGACTGCCTATTCACCCCTCCACTTT
size: few
V: TRBV11-2
D: .
J: TRBJ1-6

CDR3: CASSSASGRGNEQFF
DNA: TGTGCCAGCAGCTCAGCTAGCGGGAGGGGTAATGAGCAGTTCTTC
size: many
V: TRBV7-2
D: TRBD2
J: TRBJ2-1

CDR3: CASSLAAPDEQYF
DNA: TGTGCCAGCAGCCTCGCAGCCCCCGACGAGCAGTACTTC
size: many
V: TRBV7-9
D: .
J: TRBJ2-7

CDR3: CASKPDPDTQYF
DNA: TGTGCCAGCAAGCCAGACCCAGATACGCAGTATTTT
size: many
V: TRBV2
D: .
J: TRBJ2-3

CDR3: CASSKRVAIANTGELFF
DNA: TGTGCCAGCAGCAAGAGAGTAGCGATCGCGAACACCGGGGAGCTGTTTTTT
size: few
V: TRBV13
D: .
J: TRBJ2-2

CDR3: CASSADRNYGYTF
DNA: TGTGCCAGCAGCGCGGACAGAAACTATGGCTACACCTTC
size: many
V: TRBV4-2
D: .
J: TRBJ1-2

CDR3: CASSGTADTQYF
DNA: TGTGCCAGCTCAGGAACGGCAGATACGCAGTATTTT
size: many
V: TRBV12-3/TRBV12-4
D: .
J: TRBJ2-3

CDR3: CSVYSGRAGETQYF
DNA: TGCAGCGTTTATAGCGGGAGGGCCGGAGAGACCCAGTACTTC
size: .
V: TRBV29-1
D: TRBD2
J: TRBJ2-5

CDR3: CASSFGVAGDGEQYF
DNA: TGTGCCAGCAGTTTCGGGGTAGCGGGAGATGGAGAGCAGTACTTC
size: many
V: TRBV12-3/TRBV12-4
D: TRBD2
J: TRBJ2-7

CDR3: CASSFSPTGGSGYTF
DNA: TGTGCCAGCAGTTTTTCGCCGACAGGGGGAAGTGGCTACACCTTC
size: many
V: TRBV6-5
D: TRBD1
J: TRBJ1-2

CDR3: CASSLRRATDGYTF
DNA: TGTGCCAGCAGTTTGCGCCGGGCGACGGATGGCTACACCTTC
size: many
V: TRBV12-3/TRBV12-4
D: .
J: TRBJ1-2

CDR3: CASSWGGTGADIQYF
DNA: TGTGCCAGCAGTTGGGGCGGGACAGGGGCGGACATTCAGTACTTC
size: many
V: TRBV12-3/TRBV12-4
D: TRBD1
J: TRBJ2-4

CDR3: CASGAGLLQETQYF
DNA: TGTGCCAGCGGGGCGGGGTTGTTACAAGAGACCCAGTACTTC
size: few
V: TRBV7-9
D: .
J: TRBJ2-5

CDR3: CASRLRDTQYF
DNA: TGTGCCAGCAGGTTGCGGGATACGCAGTATTTT
size: many
V: TRBV6-5
D: .
J: TRBJ2-3

CDR3: CASSPRTGHEQYF
DNA: TGCGCCAGCTCCCCCCGGACAGGGCACGAGCAGTACTTC
size: many
V: TRBV23-1
D: TRBD1
J: TRBJ2-7

CDR3: CASSWIAGAKGDTQYF
DNA: TGCGCCAGCAGCTGGATAGCGGGGGCCAAAGGGGATACGCAGTATTTT
size: many
V: TRBV5-1
D: TRBD2
J: TRBJ2-3

CDR3: CASSPPSGGGTDTQYF
DNA: TGTGCCAGCAGCCCCCCGTCGGGGGGAGGCACAGATACGCAGTATTTT
size: many
V: TRBV11-2
D: TRBD2
J: TRBJ2-3

CDR3: CASSQDTTESNYGYTF
DNA: TGCGCCAGCAGCCAAGATACAACGGAGTCTAACTATGGCTACACCTTC
size: many
V: TRBV4-1
D: .
J: TRBJ1-2

CDR3: CSASYGDEQYF
DNA: TGCAGTGCTAGTTATGGGGACGAGCAGTACTTC
size: many
V: TRBV20-1
D: .
J: TRBJ2-7

CDR3: CSASPGGPNTGELFF
DNA: TGCAGTGCTAGTCCGGGGGGGCCGAACACCGGGGAGCTGTTTTTT
size: many
V: TRBV20-1
D: TRBD2
J: TRBJ2-2

CDR3: CATSTAGEPISSYEQYF
DNA: TGTGCCACCAGTACAGCGGGGGAACCAATTAGCTCCTACGAGCAGTACTTC
size: many
V: TRBV10-3
D: TRBD2
J: TRBJ2-7

CDR3: CASSPTGGVYEQYF
DNA: TGTGCCAGCAGCCCCACAGGGGGCGTCTACGAGCAGTACTTC
size: .
V: TRBV7-9
D: TRBD1
J: TRBJ2-7

CDR3: CASSFDSFNTGELFF
DNA: TGCGCCAGCAGCTTCGACTCTTTCAACACCGGGGAGCTGTTTTTT
size: .
V: TRBV5-1
D: .
J: TRBJ2-2

CDR3: CATSDPLQGYTF
DNA: TGTGCCACCAGTGATCCTCTACAGGGCTACACCTTC
size: many
V: TRBV24-1
D: .
J: TRBJ1-2

CDR3: CASSSTRREERYF
DNA: TGTGCCAGCAGTTCAACTAGACGGGAGGAGAGGTATTTT
size: many
V: TRBV28
D: .
J: TRBJ1-3

CDR3: CSASWDNRRGPETQYF
DNA: TGCAGTGCTAGTTGGGACAACCGAAGGGGGCCGGAGACCCAGTACTTC
size: many
V: TRBV20-1
D: TRBD1
J: TRBJ2-5

CDR3: CSASSGGYEQYF
DNA: TGCAGTGCGTCGAGCGGGGGTTACGAGCAGTACTTC
size: many
V: TRBV20-1
D: TRBD2
J: TRBJ2-7

CDR3: CASSYSGGNYGYTF
DNA: TGTGCCAGCAGTTACTCCGGGGGTAACTATGGCTACACCTTC
size: .
V: TRBV6-5
D: .
J: TRBJ1-2

CDR3: CASSYSGSMNQPQHF
DNA: TGTGCCAGCAGTTACTCCGGCTCCATGAATCAGCCCCAGCATTTT
size: many
V: TRBV6-5
D: .
J: TRBJ1-5

CDR3: CASGSTGVADTQYF
DNA: TGTGCCAGCGGATCGACGGGAGTGGCCGATACGCAGTATTTT
size: many
V: TRBV6-6
D: .
J: TRBJ2-3

CDR3: CASSANPVDTQYF
DNA: TGTGCCAGCAGTGCCAATCCCGTGGATACGCAGTATTTT
size: many
V: TRBV2
D: .
J: TRBJ2-3

CDR3: CASSPRVGGGAEQFF
DNA: TGTGCCAGCAGCCCAAGAGTGGGCGGGGGGGCTGAGCAGTTCTTC
size: many
V: TRBV7-2
D: TRBD2
J: TRBJ2-1

CDR3: CASSSEVSNNEQFF
DNA: TGTGCCAGCAGCTCCGAGGTTTCGAACAATGAGCAGTTCTTC
size: many
V: TRBV7-3
D: .
J: TRBJ2-1

CDR3: CASKPLASSYEQYF
DNA: TGTGCCAGCAAACCCCTGGCGAGCTCCTACGAGCAGTACTTC
size: many
V: TRBV2
D: .
J: TRBJ2-7

CDR3: CASSPFQSPGENMNTEAFF
DNA: TGTGCCAGCTCACCATTCCAATCGCCAGGGGAAAACATGAACACTGAAGCTTTCTTT
size: many
V: TRBV18
D: .
J: TRBJ1-1

CDR3: CASSSQGRLSSYEQYF
DNA: TGTGCCAGCAGTTCCCAAGGACGGTTGAGCTCCTACGAGCAGTACTTC
size: many
V: TRBV6-6
D: .
J: TRBJ2-7

CDR3: CASSTLLGGPYGYTF
DNA: TGTGCCAGCAGTACTCTACTCGGAGGCCCCTATGGCTACACCTTC
size: many
V: TRBV6-5
D: .
J: TRBJ1-2

CDR3: CASSLNSDSNQPQHF
DNA: TGTGCCAGCAGTTTGAACAGTGATAGCAATCAGCCCCAGCATTTT
size: many
V: TRBV5-4
D: .
J: TRBJ1-5

CDR3: CASSQQLGGGKDTQYF
DNA: TGTGCCAGCAGCCAGCAGCTAGGGGGGGGCAAAGATACGCAGTATTTT
size: few
V: TRBV4-2
D: .
J: TRBJ2-3

CDR3: CASSLLGDSPLHF
DNA: TGTGCCAGCAGCTTGCTGGGGGATTCACCCCTCCACTTT
size: many
V: TRBV5-5
D: .
J: TRBJ1-6

CDR3: CASSFTSGYTGELFF
DNA: TGTGCCAGCAGCTTCACTAGCGGTTACACCGGGGAGCTGTTTTTT
size: many
V: TRBV7-3
D: TRBD2
J: TRBJ2-2